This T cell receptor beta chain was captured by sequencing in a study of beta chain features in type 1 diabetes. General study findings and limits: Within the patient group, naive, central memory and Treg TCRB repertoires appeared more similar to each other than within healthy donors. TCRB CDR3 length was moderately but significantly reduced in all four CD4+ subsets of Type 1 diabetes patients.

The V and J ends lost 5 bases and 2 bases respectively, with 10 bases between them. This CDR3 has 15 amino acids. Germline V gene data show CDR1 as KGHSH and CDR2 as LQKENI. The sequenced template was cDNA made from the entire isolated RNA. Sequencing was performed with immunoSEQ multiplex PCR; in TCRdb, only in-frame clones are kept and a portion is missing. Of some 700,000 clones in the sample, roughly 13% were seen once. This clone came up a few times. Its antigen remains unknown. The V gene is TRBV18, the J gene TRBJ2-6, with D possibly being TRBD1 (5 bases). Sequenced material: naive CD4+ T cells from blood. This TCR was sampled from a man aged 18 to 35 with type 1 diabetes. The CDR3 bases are TGTGCCAGCTCAGCGACAGAGGCTGGGGCCAACGTCCTGACTTTC. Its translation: CASSATEAGANVLTF. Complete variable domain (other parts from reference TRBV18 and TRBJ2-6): NAGVMQNPRHLVRRRGQEARLRCSPMKGHSHVYWYRQLPEEGLKFMVYLQKENIIDESGMPKERFSAEFPKEGPSILRIQQVVRGDSAAYFCASSATEAGANVLTFGAGSRLTVL.